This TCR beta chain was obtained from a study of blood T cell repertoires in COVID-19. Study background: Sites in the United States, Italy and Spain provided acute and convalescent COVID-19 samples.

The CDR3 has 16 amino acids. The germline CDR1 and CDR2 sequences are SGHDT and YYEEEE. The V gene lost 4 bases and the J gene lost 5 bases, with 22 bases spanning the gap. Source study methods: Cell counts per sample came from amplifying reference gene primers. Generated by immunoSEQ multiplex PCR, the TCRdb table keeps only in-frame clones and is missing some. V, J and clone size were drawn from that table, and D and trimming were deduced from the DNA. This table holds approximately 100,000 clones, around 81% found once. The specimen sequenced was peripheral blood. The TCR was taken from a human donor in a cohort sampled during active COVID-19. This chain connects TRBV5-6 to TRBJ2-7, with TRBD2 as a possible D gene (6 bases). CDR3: CASSPEGIASSNEQYF. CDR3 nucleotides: TGTGCCAGCAGCCCGGAGGGGATAGCGAGTTCAAACGAGCAGTACTTC.